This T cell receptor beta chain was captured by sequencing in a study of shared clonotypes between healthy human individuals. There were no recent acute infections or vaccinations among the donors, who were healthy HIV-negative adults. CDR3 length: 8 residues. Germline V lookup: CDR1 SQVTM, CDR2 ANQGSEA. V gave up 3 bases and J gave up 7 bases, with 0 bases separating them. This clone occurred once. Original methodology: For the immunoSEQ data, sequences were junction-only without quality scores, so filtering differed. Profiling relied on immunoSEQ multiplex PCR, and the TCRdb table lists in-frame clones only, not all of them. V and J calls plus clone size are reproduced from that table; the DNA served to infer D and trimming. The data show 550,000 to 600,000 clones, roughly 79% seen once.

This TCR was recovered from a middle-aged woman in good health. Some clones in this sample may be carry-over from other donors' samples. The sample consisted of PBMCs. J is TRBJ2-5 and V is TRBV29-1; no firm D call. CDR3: CSVETQYF. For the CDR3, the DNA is TGCAGCGTTGAGACCCAGTACTTC.